The rows below give T cell receptor beta chains drawn from one sample of a study of CD8 T cells in Susac syndrome. TCRdb ran MiXCR on the immunoSEQ multiplex PCR reads and lists one entry per CDR3 protein. The sample holds around 95,000 distinct CDR3 sequences, roughly 96% seen once. The sequencing input was CD8+ T cells from PBMCs. The receptors here all came from a human donor with Susac syndrome. The CDR3 runs from the conserved cysteine through the conserved F or W. The D gene is left open where the match is weak. Size tells how often a clone was seen (once, few, many) or the class of an expanded clone, and some rows leave it out.

CDR3nt: TGCAGCGTTGAGAAGCGGGAGAGTGAGCAGTTCTTC; CDR3aa: CSVEKRESEQFF; abundance: NA; v_gene: TRBV29-1; d_gene: TRBD2; j_gene: TRBJ2-1
CDR3nt: TGTGCCAGCACGGCTCTCGCGTGGGGGGCCCAGTACTTC; CDR3aa: CASTALAWGAQYF; abundance: NA; v_gene: TRBV2; d_gene: NA; j_gene: TRBJ2-5
CDR3nt: TGCAGTGCTCCTGACAGGGTCGAGTCTAATGAAAAACTGTTTTTT; CDR3aa: CSAPDRVESNEKLFF; abundance: NA; v_gene: TRBV20-1; d_gene: TRBD1; j_gene: TRBJ1-4
CDR3nt: TGTGCCAGCAGCTTAGCGCTTGGGGCTGAAGCTTTCTTT; CDR3aa: CASSLALGAEAFF; abundance: once; v_gene: TRBV7-2; d_gene: NA; j_gene: TRBJ1-1
CDR3nt: TGTGCCAGCAGCTCCAACGACAGGGGTGGTGGCCGGGAGCTGTTTTTT; CDR3aa: CASSSNDRGGGRELFF; abundance: NA; v_gene: TRBV7-3; d_gene: TRBD1; j_gene: TRBJ2-2
CDR3nt: TGTGCCTCCCAGGAAGTCCCCAATGGCTACACCTTC; CDR3aa: CASQEVPNGYTF; abundance: NA; v_gene: TRBV7-3; d_gene: NA; j_gene: TRBJ1-2
CDR3nt: TGTGCCAGCAGCCAACTGGGTGGCTCCTACAATGAGCAGTTCTTC; CDR3aa: CASSQLGGSYNEQFF; abundance: NA; v_gene: TRBV4-2; d_gene: NA; j_gene: TRBJ2-1
CDR3nt: TGTGCCAGCAGTCCTACTAGCGGGGGCTCTGGGGCCAACGTCCTGACTTTC; CDR3aa: CASSPTSGGSGANVLTF; abundance: NA; v_gene: TRBV12-3/TRBV12-4; d_gene: TRBD2; j_gene: TRBJ2-6
CDR3nt: TGTGCCAGCTCACCCGGACAGGTAGATGGCTACACCTTC; CDR3aa: CASSPGQVDGYTF; abundance: NA; v_gene: TRBV18; d_gene: TRBD1; j_gene: TRBJ1-2
CDR3nt: TGCGCCAGCAGCCAACACGAGGGTGACGGCGCCTACGAGCAGTACTTC; CDR3aa: CASSQHEGDGAYEQYF; abundance: NA; v_gene: TRBV4-1; d_gene: NA; j_gene: TRBJ2-7
CDR3nt: TGCAGCGTGGACAGGACCTCCCCAGAGACCCAGTACTTC; CDR3aa: CSVDRTSPETQYF; abundance: once; v_gene: TRBV29-1; d_gene: TRBD1; j_gene: TRBJ2-5
CDR3nt: TGTGCCAGTAGTATCGAAGGGTACACCGGGGAGCTGTTTTTT; CDR3aa: CASSIEGYTGELFF; abundance: NA; v_gene: TRBV19; d_gene: NA; j_gene: TRBJ2-2
CDR3nt: TGCGCCAGCAGCTTTAGACGGGAAGAGACCCAGTACTTC; CDR3aa: CASSFRREETQYF; abundance: NA; v_gene: TRBV5-1; d_gene: NA; j_gene: TRBJ2-5
CDR3nt: TGCAGTGCGAAAGGGCTGCCGGGCCCCGGAGGGGTAAATGAGCAGTTCTTC; CDR3aa: CSAKGLPGPGGVNEQFF; abundance: once; v_gene: TRBV20-1; d_gene: NA; j_gene: TRBJ2-1
CDR3nt: TGTGCCAGCACTCAAGGTCGGATTGAATTGAACACTGAAGCTTTCTTT; CDR3aa: CASTQGRIELNTEAFF; abundance: NA; v_gene: TRBV25-1; d_gene: NA; j_gene: TRBJ1-1
CDR3nt: TGCAGCGTTGAAGGAGTCGAGAAGGGACATTCGGATACGCAGTATTTT; CDR3aa: CSVEGVEKGHSDTQYF; abundance: NA; v_gene: TRBV29-1; d_gene: NA; j_gene: TRBJ2-3